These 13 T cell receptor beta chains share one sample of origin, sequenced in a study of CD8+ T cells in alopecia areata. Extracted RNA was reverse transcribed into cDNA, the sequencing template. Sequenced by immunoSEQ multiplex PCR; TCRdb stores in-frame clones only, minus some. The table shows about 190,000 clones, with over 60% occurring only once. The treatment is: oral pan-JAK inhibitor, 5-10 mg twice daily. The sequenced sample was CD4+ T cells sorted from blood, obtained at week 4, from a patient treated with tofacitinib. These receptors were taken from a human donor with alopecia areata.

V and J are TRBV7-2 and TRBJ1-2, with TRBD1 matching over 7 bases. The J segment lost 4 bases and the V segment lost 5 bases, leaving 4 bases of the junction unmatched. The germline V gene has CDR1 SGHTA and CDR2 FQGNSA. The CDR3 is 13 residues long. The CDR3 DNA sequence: TGTGCCAGCAGCCTACAGGGGCCCTATGGCTACACCTTC. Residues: CASSLQGPYGYTF.

The CDR3 spells CASSLRADKPGELFF. The DNA for the CDR3 is TGCGCCAGCAGCTTGCGGGCAGATAAACCCGGGGAGCTGTTTTTT. The chain employs TRBV5-1 and TRBJ2-2; D gene unclear. The ends were cut back, 1 base at V and 6 bases at J, with 13 bases in the middle. The length of the CDR3 is 15 residues. Germline CDR1 and CDR2: SGHRS and YFSETQ.

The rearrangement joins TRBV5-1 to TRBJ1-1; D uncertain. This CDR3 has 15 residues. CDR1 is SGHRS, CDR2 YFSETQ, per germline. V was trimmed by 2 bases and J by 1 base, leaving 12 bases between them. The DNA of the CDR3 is TGCGCCAGCAGCTTAAGAACAAGTCAGAACACTGAAGCTTTCTTT. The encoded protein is CASSLRTSQNTEAFF.

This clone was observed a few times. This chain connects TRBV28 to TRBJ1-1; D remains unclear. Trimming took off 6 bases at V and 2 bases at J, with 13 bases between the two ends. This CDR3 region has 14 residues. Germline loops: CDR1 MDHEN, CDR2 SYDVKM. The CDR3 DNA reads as TGTGCCAGCAGACCTCTGTCAGGCAACACTGAAGCTTTCTTT. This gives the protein CASRPLSGNTEAFF.

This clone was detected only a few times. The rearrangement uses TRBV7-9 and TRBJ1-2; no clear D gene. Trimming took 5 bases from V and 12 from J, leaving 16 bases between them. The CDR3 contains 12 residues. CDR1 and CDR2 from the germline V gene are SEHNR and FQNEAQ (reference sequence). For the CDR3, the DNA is TGTGCCAGCAGCCGACTGGACGGGTGGCACACCTTC. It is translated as CASSRLDGWHTF.

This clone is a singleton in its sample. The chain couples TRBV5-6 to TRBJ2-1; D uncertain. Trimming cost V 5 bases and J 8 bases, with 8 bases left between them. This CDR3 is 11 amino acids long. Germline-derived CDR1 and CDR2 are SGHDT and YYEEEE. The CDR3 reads CASSYVDEQFF. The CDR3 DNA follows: TGTGCCAGCAGTTACGTGGATGAGCAGTTCTTC.

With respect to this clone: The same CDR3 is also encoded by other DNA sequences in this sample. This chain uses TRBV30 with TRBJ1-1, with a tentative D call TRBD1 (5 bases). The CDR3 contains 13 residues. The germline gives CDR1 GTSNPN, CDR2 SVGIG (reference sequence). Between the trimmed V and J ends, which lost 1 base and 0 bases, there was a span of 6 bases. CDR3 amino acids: CAWSGQLNTEAFF. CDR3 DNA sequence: TGTGCCTGGAGTGGACAGTTGAACACTGAAGCTTTCTTT. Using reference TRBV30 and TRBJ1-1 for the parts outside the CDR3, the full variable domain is SQTIHQWPATLVQPVGSPLSLECTVEGTSNPNLYWYRQAAGRGLQLLFYSVGIGQISSEVPQNLSASRPQDRQFILSSKKLLLSDSGFYLCAWSGQLNTEAFFGQGTRLTVV.

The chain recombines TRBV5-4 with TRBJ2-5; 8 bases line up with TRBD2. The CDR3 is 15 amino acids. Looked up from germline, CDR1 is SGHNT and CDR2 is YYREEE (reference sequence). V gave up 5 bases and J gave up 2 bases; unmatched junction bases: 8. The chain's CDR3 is CASSRNSGMQETQYF. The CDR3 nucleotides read TGTGCCAGCAGTCGAAATAGCGGGATGCAAGAGACCCAGTACTTC.

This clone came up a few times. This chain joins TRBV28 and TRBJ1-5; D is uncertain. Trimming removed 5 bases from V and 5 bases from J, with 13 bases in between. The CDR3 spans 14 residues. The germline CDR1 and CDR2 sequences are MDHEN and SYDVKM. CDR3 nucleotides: TGTGCCAGCAGTCTCCTTGGGCCCGATCAGCCCCAGCATTTT. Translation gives CASSLLGPDQPQHF. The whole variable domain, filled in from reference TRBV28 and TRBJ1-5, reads DVKVTQSSRYLVKRTGEKVFLECVQDMDHENMFWYRQDPGLGLRLIYFSYDVKMKEKGDIPEGYSVSREKKERFSLILESASTNQTSMYLCASSLLGPDQPQHFGDGTRLSIL.

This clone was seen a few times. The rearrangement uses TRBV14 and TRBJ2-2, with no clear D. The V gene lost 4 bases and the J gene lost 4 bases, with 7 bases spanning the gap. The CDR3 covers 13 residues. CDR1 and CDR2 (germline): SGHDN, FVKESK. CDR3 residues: CASSPSGTGELFF. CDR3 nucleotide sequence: TGTGCCAGCAGCCCTTCCGGCACCGGGGAGCTGTTTTTT.

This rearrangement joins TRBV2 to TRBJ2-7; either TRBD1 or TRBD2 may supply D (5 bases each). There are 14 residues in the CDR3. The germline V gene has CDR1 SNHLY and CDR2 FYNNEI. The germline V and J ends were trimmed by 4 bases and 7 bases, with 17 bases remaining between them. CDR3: CASSVSGTRTEQYF. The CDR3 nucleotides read TGTGCCAGCAGTGTATCCGGGACCCGTACGGAGCAGTACTTC.

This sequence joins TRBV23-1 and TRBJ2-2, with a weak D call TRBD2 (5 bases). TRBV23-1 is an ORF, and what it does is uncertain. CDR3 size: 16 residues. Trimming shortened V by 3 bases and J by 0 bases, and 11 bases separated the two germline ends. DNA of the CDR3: TGCGCCAGCAGTCAGGGAACGGGAACGAACACCGGGGAGCTGTTTTTT. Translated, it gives CASSQGTGTNTGELFF.

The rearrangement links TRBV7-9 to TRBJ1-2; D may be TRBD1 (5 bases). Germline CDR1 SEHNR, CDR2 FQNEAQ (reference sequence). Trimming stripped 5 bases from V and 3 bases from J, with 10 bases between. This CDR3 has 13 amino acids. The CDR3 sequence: CASSRQTDYGYTF. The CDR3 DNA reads TGTGCCAGCAGCCGACAGACAGACTATGGCTACACCTTC.